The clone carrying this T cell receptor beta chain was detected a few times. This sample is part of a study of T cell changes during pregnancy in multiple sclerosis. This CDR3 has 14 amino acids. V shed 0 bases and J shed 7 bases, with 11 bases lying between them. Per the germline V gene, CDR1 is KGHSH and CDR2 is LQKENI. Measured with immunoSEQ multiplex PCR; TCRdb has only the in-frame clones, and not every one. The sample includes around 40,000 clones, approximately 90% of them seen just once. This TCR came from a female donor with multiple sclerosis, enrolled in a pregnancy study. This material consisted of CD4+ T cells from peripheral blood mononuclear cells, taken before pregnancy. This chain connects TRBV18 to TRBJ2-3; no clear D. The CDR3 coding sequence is TGTGCCAGCTCACCACCGGCCCAGGCAAATACGCAGTATTTT. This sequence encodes CASSPPAQANTQYF.